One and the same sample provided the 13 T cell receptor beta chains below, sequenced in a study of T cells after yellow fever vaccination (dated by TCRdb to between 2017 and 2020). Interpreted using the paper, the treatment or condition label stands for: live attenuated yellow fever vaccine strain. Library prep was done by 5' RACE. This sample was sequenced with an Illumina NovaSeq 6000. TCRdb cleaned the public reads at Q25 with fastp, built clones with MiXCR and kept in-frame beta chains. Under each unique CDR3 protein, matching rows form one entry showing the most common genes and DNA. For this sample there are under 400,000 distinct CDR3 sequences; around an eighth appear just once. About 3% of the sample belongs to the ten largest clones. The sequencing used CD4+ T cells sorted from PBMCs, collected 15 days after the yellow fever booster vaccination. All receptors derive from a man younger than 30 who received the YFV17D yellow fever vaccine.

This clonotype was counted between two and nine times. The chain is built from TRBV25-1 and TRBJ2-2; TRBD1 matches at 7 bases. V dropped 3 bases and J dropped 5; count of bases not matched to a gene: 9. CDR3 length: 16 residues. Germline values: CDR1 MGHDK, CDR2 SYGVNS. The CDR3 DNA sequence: TGTGCCAGCAGTGAGCTCCAGGGGGTGGGAACCGGGGAGCTGTTTTTT. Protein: CASSELQGVGTGELFF.

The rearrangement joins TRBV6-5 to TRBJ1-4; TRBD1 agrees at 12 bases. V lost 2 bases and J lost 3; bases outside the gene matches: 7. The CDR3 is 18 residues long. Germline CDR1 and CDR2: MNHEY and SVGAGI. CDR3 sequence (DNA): TGTGCCAGCAGTTACGAGGGACAGGGGGCATGGTCTAATGAAAAACTGTTTTTT. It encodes CASSYEGQGAWSNEKLFF.

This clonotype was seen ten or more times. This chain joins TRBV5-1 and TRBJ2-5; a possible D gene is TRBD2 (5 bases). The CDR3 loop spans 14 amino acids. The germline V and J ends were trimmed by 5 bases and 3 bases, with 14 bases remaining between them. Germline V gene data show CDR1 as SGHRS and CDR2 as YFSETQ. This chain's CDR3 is CASRVGLREETQYF. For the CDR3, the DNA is TGCGCCAGCAGGGTAGGACTTCGAGAAGAGACCCAGTACTTC.

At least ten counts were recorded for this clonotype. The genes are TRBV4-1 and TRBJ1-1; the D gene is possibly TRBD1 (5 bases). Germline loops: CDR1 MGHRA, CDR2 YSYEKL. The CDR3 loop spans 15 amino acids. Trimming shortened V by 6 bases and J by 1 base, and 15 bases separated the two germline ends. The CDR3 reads CASSHPWGSNTEAFF. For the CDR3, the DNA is TGCGCCAGCAGTCATCCCTGGGGGTCGAACACTGAAGCTTTCTTT.

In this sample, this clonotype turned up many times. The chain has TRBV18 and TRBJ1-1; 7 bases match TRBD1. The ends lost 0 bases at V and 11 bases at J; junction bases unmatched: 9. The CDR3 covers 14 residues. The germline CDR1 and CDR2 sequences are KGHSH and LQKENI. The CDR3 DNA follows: TGTGCCAGCTCACCACCGACAGGGACTAACGGGGCTTTCTTT. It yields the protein CASSPPTGTNGAFF. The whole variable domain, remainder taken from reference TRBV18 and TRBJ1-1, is NAGVMQNPRHLVRRRGQEARLRCSPMKGHSHVYWYRQLPEEGLKFMVYLQKENIIDESGMPKERFSAEFPKEGPSILRIQQVVRGDSAAYFCASSPPTGTNGAFFGQGTRLTVV.

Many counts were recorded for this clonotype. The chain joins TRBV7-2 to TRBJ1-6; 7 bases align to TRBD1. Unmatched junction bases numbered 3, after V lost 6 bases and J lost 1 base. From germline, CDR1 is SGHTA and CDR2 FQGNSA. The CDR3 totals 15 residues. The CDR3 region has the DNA TGTGCCAGCAGTGAGGGGGCGTCCTATAATTCACCCCTCCACTTT. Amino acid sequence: CASSEGASYNSPLHF.

The DNA of the CDR3 is TGCGCCAGCAGCTTGGTGAGGGAGTCCACCGGCTACACCTTC. Translation gives CASSLVRESTGYTF. J is TRBJ1-2 and V is TRBV5-1; no clear D gene. In germline, CDR1 is SGHRS, CDR2 YFSETQ. V was trimmed by 0 bases and J by 8 bases, leaving 14 bases between them. CDR3 size: 14 residues.

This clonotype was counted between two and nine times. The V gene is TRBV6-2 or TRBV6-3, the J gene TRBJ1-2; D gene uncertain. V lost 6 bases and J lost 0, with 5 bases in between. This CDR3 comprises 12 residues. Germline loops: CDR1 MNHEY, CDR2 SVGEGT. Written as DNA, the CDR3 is TGTGCCAGCAGAAGAACTAACTATGGCTACACCTTC. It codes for CASRRTNYGYTF.

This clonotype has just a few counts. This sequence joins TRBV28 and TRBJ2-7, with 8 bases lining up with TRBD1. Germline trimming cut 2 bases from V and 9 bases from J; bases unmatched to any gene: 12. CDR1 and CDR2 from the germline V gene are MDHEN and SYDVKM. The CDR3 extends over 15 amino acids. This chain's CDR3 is CASSLTAQGGGWQYV. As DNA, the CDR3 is TGTGCCAGCAGTTTAACGGCACAGGGGGGCGGTTGGCAGTACGTC.

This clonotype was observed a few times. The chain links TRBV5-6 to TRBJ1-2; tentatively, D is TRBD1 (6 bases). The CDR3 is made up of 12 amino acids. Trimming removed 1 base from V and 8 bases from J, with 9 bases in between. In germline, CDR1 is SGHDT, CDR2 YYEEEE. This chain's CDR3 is CASSLNGGGYTF. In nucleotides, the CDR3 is TGTGCCAGCAGCTTGAATGGGGGCGGCTACACCTTC. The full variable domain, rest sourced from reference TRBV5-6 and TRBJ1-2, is DAGVTQSPTHLIKTRGQQVTLRCSPKSGHDTVSWYQQALGQGPQFIFQYYEEEERQRGNFPDRFSGHQFPNYSSELNVNALLLGDSALYLCASSLNGGGYTFGSGTRLTVV.

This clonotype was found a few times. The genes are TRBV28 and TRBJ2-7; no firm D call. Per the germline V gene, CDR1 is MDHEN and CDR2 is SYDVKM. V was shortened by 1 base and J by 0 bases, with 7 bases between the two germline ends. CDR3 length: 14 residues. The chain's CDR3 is CASSLYQSSYEQYV. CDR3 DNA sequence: TGTGCCAGCAGTTTATACCAGTCCTCCTACGAGCAGTACGTC.

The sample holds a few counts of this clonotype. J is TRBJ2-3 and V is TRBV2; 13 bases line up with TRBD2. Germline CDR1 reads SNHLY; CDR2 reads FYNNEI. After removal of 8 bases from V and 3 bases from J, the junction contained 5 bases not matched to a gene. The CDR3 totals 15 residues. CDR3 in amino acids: CASGGLAGKTDTQYF. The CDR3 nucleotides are TGTGCCAGCGGGGGACTAGCGGGGAAAACAGATACGCAGTATTTT.

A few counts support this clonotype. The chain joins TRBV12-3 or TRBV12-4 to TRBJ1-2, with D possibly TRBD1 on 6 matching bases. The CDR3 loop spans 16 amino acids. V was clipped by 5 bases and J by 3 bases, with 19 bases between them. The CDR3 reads CASSHRGTSNYYGYTF. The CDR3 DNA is TGTGCCAGCAGTCACCGCGGGACATCTAATTACTATGGCTACACCTTC.